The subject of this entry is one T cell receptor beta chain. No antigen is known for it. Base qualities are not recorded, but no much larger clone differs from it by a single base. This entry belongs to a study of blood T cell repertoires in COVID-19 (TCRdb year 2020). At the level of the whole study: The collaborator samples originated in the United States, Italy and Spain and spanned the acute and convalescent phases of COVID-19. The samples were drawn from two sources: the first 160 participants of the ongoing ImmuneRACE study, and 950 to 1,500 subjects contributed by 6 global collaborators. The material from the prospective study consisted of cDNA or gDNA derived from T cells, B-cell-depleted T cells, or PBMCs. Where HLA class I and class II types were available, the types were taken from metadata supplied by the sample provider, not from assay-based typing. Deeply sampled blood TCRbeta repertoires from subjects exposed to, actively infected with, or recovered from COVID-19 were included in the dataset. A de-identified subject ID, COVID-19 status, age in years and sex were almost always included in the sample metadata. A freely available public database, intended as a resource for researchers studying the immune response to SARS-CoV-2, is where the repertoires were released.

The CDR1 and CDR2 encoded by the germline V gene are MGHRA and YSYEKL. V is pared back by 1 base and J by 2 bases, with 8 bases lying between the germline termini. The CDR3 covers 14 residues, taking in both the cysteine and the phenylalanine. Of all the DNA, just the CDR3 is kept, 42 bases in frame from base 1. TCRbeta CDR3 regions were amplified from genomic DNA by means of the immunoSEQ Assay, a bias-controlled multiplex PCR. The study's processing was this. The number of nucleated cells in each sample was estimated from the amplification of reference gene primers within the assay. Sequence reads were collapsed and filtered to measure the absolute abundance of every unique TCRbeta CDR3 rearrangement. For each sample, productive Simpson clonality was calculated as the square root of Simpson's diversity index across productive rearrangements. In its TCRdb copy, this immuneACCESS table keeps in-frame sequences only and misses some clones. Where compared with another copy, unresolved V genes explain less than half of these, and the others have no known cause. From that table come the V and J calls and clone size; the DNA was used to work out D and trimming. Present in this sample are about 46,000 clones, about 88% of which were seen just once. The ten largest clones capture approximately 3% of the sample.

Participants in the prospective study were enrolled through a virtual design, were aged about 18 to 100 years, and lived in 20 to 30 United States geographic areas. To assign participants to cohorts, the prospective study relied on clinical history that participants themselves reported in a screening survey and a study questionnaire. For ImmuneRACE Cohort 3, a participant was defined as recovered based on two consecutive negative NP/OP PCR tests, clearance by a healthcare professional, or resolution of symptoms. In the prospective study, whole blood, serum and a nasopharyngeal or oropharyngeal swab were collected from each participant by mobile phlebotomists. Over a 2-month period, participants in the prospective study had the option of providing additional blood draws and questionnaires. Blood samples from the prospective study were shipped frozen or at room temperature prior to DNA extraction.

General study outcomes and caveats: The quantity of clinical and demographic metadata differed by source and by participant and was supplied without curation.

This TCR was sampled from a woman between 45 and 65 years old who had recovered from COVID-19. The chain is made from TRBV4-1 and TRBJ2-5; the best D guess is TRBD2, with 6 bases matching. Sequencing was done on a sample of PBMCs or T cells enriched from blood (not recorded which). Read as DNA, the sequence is TGCGCCAGCAGCCAAGCCGGGACTCAAGAGACCCAGTACTTC. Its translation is CASSQAGTQETQYF.